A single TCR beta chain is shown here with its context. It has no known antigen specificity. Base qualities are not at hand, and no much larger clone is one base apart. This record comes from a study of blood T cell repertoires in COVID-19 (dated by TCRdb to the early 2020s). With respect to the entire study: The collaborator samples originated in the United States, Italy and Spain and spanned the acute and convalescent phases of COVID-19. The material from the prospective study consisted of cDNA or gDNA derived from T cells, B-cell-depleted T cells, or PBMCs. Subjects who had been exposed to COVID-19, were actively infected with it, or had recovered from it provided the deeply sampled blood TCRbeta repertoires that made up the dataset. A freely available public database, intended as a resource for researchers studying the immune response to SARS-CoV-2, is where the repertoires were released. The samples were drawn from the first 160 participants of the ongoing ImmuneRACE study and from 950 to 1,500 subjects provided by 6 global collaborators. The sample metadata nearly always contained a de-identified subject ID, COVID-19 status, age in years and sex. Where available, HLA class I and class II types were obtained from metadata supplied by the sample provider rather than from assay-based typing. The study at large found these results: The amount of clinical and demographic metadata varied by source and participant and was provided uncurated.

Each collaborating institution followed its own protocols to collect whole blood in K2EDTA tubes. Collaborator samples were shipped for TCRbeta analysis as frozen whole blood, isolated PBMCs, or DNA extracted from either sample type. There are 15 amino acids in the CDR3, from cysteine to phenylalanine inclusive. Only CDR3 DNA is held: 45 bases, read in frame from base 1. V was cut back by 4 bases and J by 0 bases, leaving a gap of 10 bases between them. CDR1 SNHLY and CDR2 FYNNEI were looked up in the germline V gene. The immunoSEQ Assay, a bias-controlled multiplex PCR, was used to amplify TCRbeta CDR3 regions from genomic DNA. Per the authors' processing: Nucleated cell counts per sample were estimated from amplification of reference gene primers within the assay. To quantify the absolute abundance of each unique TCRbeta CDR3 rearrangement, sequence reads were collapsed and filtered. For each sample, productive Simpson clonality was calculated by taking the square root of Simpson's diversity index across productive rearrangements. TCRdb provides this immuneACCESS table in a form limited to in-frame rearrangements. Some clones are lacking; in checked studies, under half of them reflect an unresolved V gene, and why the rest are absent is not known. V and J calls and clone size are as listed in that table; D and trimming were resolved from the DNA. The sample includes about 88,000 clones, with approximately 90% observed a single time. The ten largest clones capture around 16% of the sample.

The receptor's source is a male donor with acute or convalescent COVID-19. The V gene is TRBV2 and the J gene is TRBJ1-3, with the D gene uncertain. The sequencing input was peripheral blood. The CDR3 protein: CASSGGRGSGNTIYF. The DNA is TGTGCCAGCAGTGGAGGTCGGGGCTCTGGAAACACCATATATTTT.